The source of this T cell receptor beta chain is a study of Graves' ophthalmopathy and Graves' hyperthyroidism. This clonotype was counted many times. RNA transcripts were the template, and TCR beta CDR3 regions were amplified from them. Second-round multiplex PCR came after a first-round RT-PCR that employed HTBI primers. TCRdb ran MiXCR on the multiplex PCR reads and lists one entry per CDR3 protein. The sample lists a few hundred thousand distinct CDR3 sequences; 15% were seen once. V was clipped by 4 bases and J by 3 bases; unmatched bases: 6. The germline V gene encodes CDR1 MNHEY and CDR2 SVGAGI. The CDR3 has 15 amino acids.

J is TRBJ1-1 and V is TRBV6-5; 9 nucleotides line up with TRBD1. Sequencing was done on a sample of peripheral blood. The sequence was obtained from a woman under 30 with stable Graves' hyperthyroidism. CDR3 in DNA: TGTGCCAGCAGTTCGCTAGGGACAGGGTACACTGAAGCTTTCTTT. It specifies CASSSLGTGYTEAFF.